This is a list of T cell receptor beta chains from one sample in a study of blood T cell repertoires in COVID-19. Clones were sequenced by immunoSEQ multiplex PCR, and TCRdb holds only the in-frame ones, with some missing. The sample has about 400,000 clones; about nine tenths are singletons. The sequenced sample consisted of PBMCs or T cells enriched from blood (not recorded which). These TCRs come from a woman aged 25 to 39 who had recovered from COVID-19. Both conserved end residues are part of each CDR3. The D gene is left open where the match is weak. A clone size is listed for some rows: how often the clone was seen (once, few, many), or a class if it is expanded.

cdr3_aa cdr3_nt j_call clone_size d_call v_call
CASSRLGNTGELFF TGCGCCAGCAGTAGGCTAGGGAACACCGGGGAGCTGTTTTTT TRBJ2-2 NA NA TRBV5-1
CASSQRQRLNTEAFF TGTGCCAGCAGCCAACGACAGAGATTGAACACTGAAGCTTTCTTT TRBJ1-1 NA NA TRBV5-6
CASSAYNRAHRSQYF TGTGCCAGCAGCGCGTATAACAGGGCCCATCGGAGCCAGTACTTC TRBJ2-5 NA NA TRBV7-9
CASSQVYGAGEQYF TGTGCCAGCAGCCAAGTGTACGGAGCGGGGGAGCAGTACTTC TRBJ2-7 NA TRBD2 TRBV14
CASSFDPRNEQFF TGCGCCAGCAGCTTTGATCCGCGCAATGAGCAGTTCTTC TRBJ2-1 once NA TRBV5-1
CASSNQGVGNSPLHF TGTGCCAGCTCAAATCAGGGGGTAGGGAATTCACCCCTCCACTTT TRBJ1-6 few TRBD1 TRBV18
CASSQRIGASGRYQETQYF TGTGCCAGCAGCCAGAGGATCGGGGCTAGCGGGAGATACCAAGAGACCCAGTACTTC TRBJ2-5 NA TRBD2 TRBV7-9
CASSARDSSYNEQFF TGCGCCAGCAGCGCCCGCGACAGCTCCTACAATGAGCAGTTCTTC TRBJ2-1 NA NA TRBV5-1
CASSYSTGEGYTF TGTGCCAGCAGTTACTCGACAGGGGAGGGCTACACCTTC TRBJ1-2 NA TRBD1 TRBV6-5
CASSLERSGYTF TGTGCCAGCAGCTTAGAGCGGAGTGGCTACACCTTC TRBJ1-2 NA NA TRBV7-9
CASSPRTVRDEQFF TGTGCCAGCTCACCACGCACTGTCAGGGATGAGCAGTTCTTC TRBJ2-1 once NA TRBV18
CARRRQENTGELFF TGTGCCCGGCGGAGGCAAGAGAACACCGGGGAGCTGTTTTTT TRBJ2-2 NA NA TRBV2
CASSYSRSGERETQYF TGTGCCAGCAGTTACTCGAGGTCAGGGGAACGAGAGACCCAGTACTTC TRBJ2-5 NA NA TRBV6-2/TRBV6-3
CAWGGTAGNEKLFF TGTGCCTGGGGCGGGACAGCCGGCAATGAAAAACTGTTTTTT TRBJ1-4 NA TRBD1 TRBV30
CASQDRGQAGELFF TGTGCCAGTCAAGACAGGGGGCAAGCCGGGGAGCTGTTTTTT TRBJ2-2 NA TRBD1 TRBV19
CASSPSGGARNEQFF TGTGCCAGCAGTCCTAGCGGGGGGGCCAGGAATGAGCAGTTCTTC TRBJ2-1 NA TRBD2 TRBV6-5
CAWISGTSGRTQYF TGTGCCTGGATTAGCGGGACTAGCGGGAGAACCCAGTACTTC TRBJ2-5 NA TRBD2 TRBV30
CASRLVVGRVRNRDLINQPQHF TGTGCAAGTCGCTTAGTTGTGGGGAGGGTTAGGAACAGAGACTTGATCAATCAGCCCCAGCATTTT TRBJ1-5 once NA TRBV12-2
CASRHDRGFYEQYF TGTGCCAGCAGACATGACAGGGGGTTCTACGAGCAGTACTTC TRBJ2-7 NA TRBD1 TRBV27
CASSYSAGASIQPQHF TGTGCCAGCAGTTACTCGGCAGGGGCGTCGATTCAGCCCCAGCATTTT TRBJ1-5 NA NA TRBV6-5
CASSIESGRASGELFF TGTGCCAGTAGTATAGAGAGCGGGAGGGCCAGCGGGGAGCTGTTTTTT TRBJ2-2 NA TRBD2 TRBV19
CASSLAGSWDNEQFF TGTGCCAGCAGTCTCGCGGGCAGTTGGGACAATGAGCAGTTCTTC TRBJ2-1 NA NA TRBV7-9
CASSADITYEQYF TGTGCCAGTAGTGCGGACATTACCTACGAGCAGTACTTC TRBJ2-7 NA NA TRBV19
CASSLARDRGPNYGYTF TGTGCCAGCAGCTTAGCCCGGGACAGGGGGCCTAACTATGGCTACACCTTC TRBJ1-2 once TRBD1 TRBV11-2
CASDRGYEQYF TGTGCCAGCGACAGGGGCTACGAGCAGTACTTC TRBJ2-7 NA TRBD1 TRBV6-5
CASSFLAGGRETQYF TGTGCCAGCAGCTTTCTAGCGGGGGGGCGAGAGACCCAGTACTTC TRBJ2-5 NA TRBD2 TRBV7-6
CASSPDRGQETQYF TGTGCCAGCAGCCCGGACAGGGGGCAAGAGACCCAGTACTTC TRBJ2-5 NA TRBD1 TRBV5-4
CASRAGRHNEQFF TGTGCCAGTAGAGCCGGGAGGCACAATGAGCAGTTCTTC TRBJ2-1 NA TRBD2 TRBV19
CASTWDFSQGYTF TGTGCCAGCACTTGGGACTTTAGCCAGGGCTACACCTTC TRBJ1-2 NA NA TRBV2
CASSWALSYEQYF TGTGCCAGTAGTTGGGCGCTCTCCTACGAGCAGTACTTC TRBJ2-7 NA NA TRBV19
CSAVETPGEQFF TGCAGCGCCGTCGAGACCCCGGGTGAGCAGTTCTTC TRBJ2-1 NA NA TRBV29-1
CASSSTDGELFF TGTGCCAGCAGCTCGACAGACGGGGAGCTGTTTTTT TRBJ2-2 NA NA TRBV11-2
CASSLAISGSPYNEQFF TGTGCCAGCAGTTTGGCGATATCGGGGTCCCCTTACAATGAGCAGTTCTTC TRBJ2-1 NA NA TRBV28
CASRKSTGGAGEQYF TGTGCCAGCAGGAAGTCTACAGGGGGCGCGGGGGAGCAGTACTTC TRBJ2-7 few TRBD1 TRBV27
CATFLLGPNDEAFF TGTGCCACTTTCCTCTTGGGGCCAAACGATGAAGCTTTCTTT TRBJ1-1 NA NA TRBV6-6
CASSLSLSPLHF TGTGCCAGCAGCCTCTCCCTATCACCCCTCCACTTT TRBJ1-6 NA NA TRBV3-1/TRBV3-2
CSATRGTEAFF TGCAGTGCTACAAGGGGTACTGAAGCTTTCTTT TRBJ1-1 NA NA TRBV20-1
CASSVGQGANYGYTF TGTGCCAGCAGCGTGGGACAGGGGGCCAACTATGGCTACACCTTC TRBJ1-2 NA TRBD1 TRBV9
CASSLAQGRDYGYTF TGCGCCAGCAGCTTGGCCCAGGGGCGCGACTATGGCTACACCTTC TRBJ1-2 NA NA TRBV5-1
CASSPGGGGYTF TGTGCCAGCAGTCCGGGAGGAGGCGGCTACACCTTC TRBJ1-2 NA NA TRBV27
CASSPGDRGKAFF TGTGCCAGCAGTCCCGGGGACAGGGGGAAAGCTTTCTTT TRBJ1-1 NA TRBD1 TRBV12-3/TRBV12-4
CASSSLDSNYEQYF TGTGCCAGCAGCTCCTTGGACTCGAATTACGAGCAGTACTTC TRBJ2-7 once NA TRBV6-2/TRBV6-3
CASGRVTGSGNTIYF TGTGCCAGCGGGAGAGTTACTGGTTCGGGAAACACCATATATTTT TRBJ1-3 NA NA TRBV6-5
CATTAVRDSPLHF TGTGCCACCACAGCAGTCCGCGATTCACCCCTCCACTTT TRBJ1-6 NA NA TRBV19
CASSLAGEEDEQFF TGTGCCAGCAGTTTGGCGGGAGAGGAGGATGAGCAGTTCTTC TRBJ2-1 once TRBD2 TRBV28
CASSQGLAGGGFVETQYF TGCGCCAGCAGCCAAGGACTAGCGGGGGGTGGTTTTGTGGAGACCCAGTACTTC TRBJ2-5 NA TRBD2 TRBV4-3
CASSQLAGGFTDTQYF TGCGCCAGCAGCCAACTAGCGGGGGGCTTCACAGATACGCAGTATTTT TRBJ2-3 NA TRBD2 TRBV4-3
CASSLKPQASGSEQFF TGTGCCAGCAGCTTAAAACCCCAGGCTAGCGGGAGCGAGCAGTTCTTC TRBJ2-1 NA TRBD2 TRBV7-3
CASSLGQGSGNTIYF TGTGCCAGCAGCCTGGGACAGGGCTCTGGAAACACCATATATTTT TRBJ1-3 NA TRBD1 TRBV11-2
CASSRAGTSGGYEQYF TGTGCCAGCTCACGAGCCGGGACTAGCGGGGGTTACGAGCAGTACTTC TRBJ2-7 NA TRBD2 TRBV18
CASSKRQGFEKLFF TGTGCCAGCAGTAAGCGACAGGGTTTTGAAAAACTGTTTTTT TRBJ1-4 NA TRBD1 TRBV6-5
CASSLGVGAPYEQYF TGTGCCAGCAGCCTCGGAGTAGGGGCACCCTACGAGCAGTACTTC TRBJ2-7 NA NA TRBV14
CASRYTGVYEQYF TGTGCCAGCAGATACACGGGGGTCTACGAGCAGTACTTC TRBJ2-7 NA NA TRBV6-5
CASTAPRVQTLNQPQHF TGTGCCAGTACCGCCCCCCGGGTCCAAACCCTGAATCAGCCCCAGCATTTT TRBJ1-5 NA NA TRBV19
CASRDRGGDSYNEQFF TGTGCCAGTAGAGACCGCGGGGGTGATTCCTACAATGAGCAGTTCTTC TRBJ2-1 NA TRBD2 TRBV19
CASSFTGGGLAGANVLTF TGTGCCAGCAGTTTTACAGGGGGCGGGTTGGCTGGGGCCAACGTCCTGACTTTC TRBJ2-6 NA TRBD1 TRBV27
CASSLVRGDEQYF TGTGCCAGCAGCTTAGTCAGGGGTGACGAGCAGTACTTC TRBJ2-7 NA NA TRBV7-6